The T cell receptor beta chain under discussion was sequenced for a study of blood T cells in healthy people across ages. The second PCR ran 7 to 11 cycles with a sample-barcoded 5' primer and J-beta primers. One entry per CDR3 protein results from TCRdb running MiXCR on the 5' RACE reads. The sample lists about 780,000 distinct CDR3 sequences; roughly 24% were seen once. The data were also submitted as part of a second study, on T cells of mothers and their children. From that paper: Per 15 ul, 1.5 ug of RNA was used, with all extracted RNA going into cDNA synthesis. The study found slightly higher but non-significant overlap in related versus unrelated mother-child pairs. Evidence of persistent microchimeric T cell clones was absent.

This receptor was identified in a boy younger than 18 in good health. The sequencing input was blood.

As DNA, the CDR3 is TGCGCCAGCAGCCAAGAGCAGATCTCCTACGAGCAGTACTTC. Translating it yields CASSQEQISYEQYF. The gene calls are TRBV4-1 and TRBJ2-7; D call uncertain. Germline V lookup: CDR1 MGHRA, CDR2 YSYEKL. This CDR3 spans 14 amino acids. V was trimmed by 0 bases and J by 0 bases, leaving 6 bases between them.